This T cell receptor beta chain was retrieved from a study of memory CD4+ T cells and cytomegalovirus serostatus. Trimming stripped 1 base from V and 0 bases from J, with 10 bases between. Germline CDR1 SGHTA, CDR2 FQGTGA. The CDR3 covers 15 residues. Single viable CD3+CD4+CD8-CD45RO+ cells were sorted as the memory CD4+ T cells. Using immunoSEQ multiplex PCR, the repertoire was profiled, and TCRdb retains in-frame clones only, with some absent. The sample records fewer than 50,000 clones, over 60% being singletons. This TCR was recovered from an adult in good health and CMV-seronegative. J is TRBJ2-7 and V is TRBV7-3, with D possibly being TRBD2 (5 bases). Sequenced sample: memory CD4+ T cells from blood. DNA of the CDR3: TGTGCCAGCAGCTTAAGTGTGGGGAGCTCCTACGAGCAGTACTTC. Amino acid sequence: CASSLSVGSSYEQYF.